This T cell receptor beta chain was captured by sequencing in a study of cytomegalovirus exposure and HLA in healthy donors. Findings of the study overall: Some segments of the V type, notably TRBV6-2 and TRBV6-3, were excluded as indistinguishable.

With 60 Vbeta and 13 Jbeta primers, the PCR was carried out. TCRdb's copy holds only in-frame clones and misses some; the assay was immunoSEQ multiplex PCR. The table has about 190,000 clones, roughly four fifths seen once; the top ten hold 3% to 3.5%. CDR3 length: 14 residues. Trimming pared 4 bases from V and 0 bases from J, leaving 10 bases between. Looked up from germline, CDR1 is SGHRS and CDR2 is YFSETQ. With respect to this clone: What it binds is unknown.

This clonotype was obtained from a woman aged 25 to 39 in good health and CMV-seropositive. Sequenced sample: PBMCs. V usage is TRBV5-1 and J usage is TRBJ2-5; D unresolved. The CDR3 protein is CASSPVVDQETQYF. The CDR3 DNA reads as TGCGCCAGCAGCCCGGTCGTTGACCAAGAGACCCAGTACTTC.